The present T cell receptor (beta chain) was sequenced within a study of blood T cell repertoires in COVID-19. Study at large: T cells, B-cell-depleted T cells, or PBMCs provided the cDNA or gDNA that served as material.

TCRdb's table, derived via immunoSEQ multiplex PCR, lists solely in-frame clones and lacks some. Of 170,000 or so clones in the sample, 85% to 95% were seen once. The V end lost 4 bases, the J end lost 0 bases, and 10 bases lay between the germline ends. Germline V lookup: CDR1 MNHEY, CDR2 SVGEGT. CDR3 length: 14 residues. V and J are TRBV6-2 or TRBV6-3 and TRBJ2-7; D call uncertain. This TCR was sampled from a middle-aged man with acute or convalescent COVID-19. The sample was peripheral blood. The CDR3 spells CASSSVFSSYEQYV. The CDR3 DNA sequence: TGTGCCAGCAGTTCCGTTTTTAGCTCCTACGAGCAGTACGTC.